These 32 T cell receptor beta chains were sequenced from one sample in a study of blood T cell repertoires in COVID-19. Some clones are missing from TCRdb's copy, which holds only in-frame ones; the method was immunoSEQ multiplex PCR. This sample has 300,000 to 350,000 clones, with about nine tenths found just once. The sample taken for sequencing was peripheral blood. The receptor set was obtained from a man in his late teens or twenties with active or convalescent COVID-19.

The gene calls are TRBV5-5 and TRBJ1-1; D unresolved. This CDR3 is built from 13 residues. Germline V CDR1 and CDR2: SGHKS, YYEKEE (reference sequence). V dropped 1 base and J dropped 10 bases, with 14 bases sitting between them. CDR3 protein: CASSLNKEARAFF. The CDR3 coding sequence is TGTGCCAGCAGCTTGAATAAGGAGGCTAGAGCTTTCTTT.

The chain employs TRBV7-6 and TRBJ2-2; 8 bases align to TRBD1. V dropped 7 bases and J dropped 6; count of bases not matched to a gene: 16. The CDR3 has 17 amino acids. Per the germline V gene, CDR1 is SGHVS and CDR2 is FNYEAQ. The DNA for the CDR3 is TGTGCCAGCACACAGGTGGGCAGGGGGCATTTCTCCGGGGAGCTGTTTTTT. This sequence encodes CASTQVGRGHFSGELFF.

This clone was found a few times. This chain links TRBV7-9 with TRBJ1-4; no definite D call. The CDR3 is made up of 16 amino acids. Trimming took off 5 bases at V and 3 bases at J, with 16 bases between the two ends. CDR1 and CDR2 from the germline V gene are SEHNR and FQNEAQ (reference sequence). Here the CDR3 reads CASSPYPRSANEKLFF. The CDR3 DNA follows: TGTGCCAGCAGCCCCTACCCCAGGTCGGCTAATGAAAAACTGTTTTTT.

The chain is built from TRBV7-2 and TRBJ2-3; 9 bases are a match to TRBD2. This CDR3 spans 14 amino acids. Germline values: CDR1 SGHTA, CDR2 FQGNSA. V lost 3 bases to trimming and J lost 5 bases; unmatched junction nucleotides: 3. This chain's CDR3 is CASSFSGRGDTQYF. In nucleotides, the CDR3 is TGTGCCAGCAGCTTTAGCGGGAGAGGAGATACGCAGTATTTT.

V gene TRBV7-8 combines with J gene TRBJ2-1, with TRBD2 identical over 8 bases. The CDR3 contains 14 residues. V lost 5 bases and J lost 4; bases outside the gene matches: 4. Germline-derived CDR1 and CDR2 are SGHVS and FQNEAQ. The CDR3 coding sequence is TGTGCCAGCAGCCCGGGAGGGCGGTACAATGAGCAGTTCTTC. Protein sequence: CASSPGGRYNEQFF.

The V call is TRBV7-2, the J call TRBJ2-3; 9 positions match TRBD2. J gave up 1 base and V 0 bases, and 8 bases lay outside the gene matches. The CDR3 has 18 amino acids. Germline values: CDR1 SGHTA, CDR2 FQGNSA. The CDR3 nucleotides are TGTGCCAGCAGCTTAGCTGGCCATAGCGGGAGAGGCACAGATACGCAGTATTTT. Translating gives CASSLAGHSGRGTDTQYF. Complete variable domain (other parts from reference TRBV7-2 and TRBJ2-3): GAGVSQSPSNKVTEKGKDVELRCDPISGHTALYWYRQSLGQGLEFLIYFQGNSAPDKSGLPSDRFSAERTGGSVSTLTIQRTQQEDSAVYLCASSLAGHSGRGTDTQYFGPGTRLTVL.

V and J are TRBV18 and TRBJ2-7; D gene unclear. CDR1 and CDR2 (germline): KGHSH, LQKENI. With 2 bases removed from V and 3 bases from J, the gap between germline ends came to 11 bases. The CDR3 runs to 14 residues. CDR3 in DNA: TGTGCCAGCTCACCAGCCTTTTGGAGCTACGAGCAGTACTTC. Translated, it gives CASSPAFWSYEQYF.

CDR3 loop: CSVSTGGLEKLFF. The CDR3 nucleotides are TGCAGCGTTTCGACAGGGGGCCTTGAAAAACTGTTTTTT. The chain carries TRBV29-1 and TRBJ1-4; 10 bases match TRBD1. V lost 5 bases to trimming and J lost 7 bases; unmatched junction nucleotides: 4. Germline CDR1 SQVTM, CDR2 ANQGSEA. This CDR3 is built from 13 residues.

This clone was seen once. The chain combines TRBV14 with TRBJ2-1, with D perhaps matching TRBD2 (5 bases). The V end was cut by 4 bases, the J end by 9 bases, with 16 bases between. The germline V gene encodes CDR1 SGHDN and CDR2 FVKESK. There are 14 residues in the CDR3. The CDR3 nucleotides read TGTGCCAGCAGCCCGACGCTGGTTCGGGGTGAGCAGTTCTTC. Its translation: CASSPTLVRGEQFF.

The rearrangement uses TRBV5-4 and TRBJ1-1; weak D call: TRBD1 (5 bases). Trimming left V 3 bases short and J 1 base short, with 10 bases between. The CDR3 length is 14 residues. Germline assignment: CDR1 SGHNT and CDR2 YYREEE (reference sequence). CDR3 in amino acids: CASSWTGGNTEAFF. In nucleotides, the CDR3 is TGTGCCAGCAGCTGGACGGGGGGGAACACTGAAGCTTTCTTT.

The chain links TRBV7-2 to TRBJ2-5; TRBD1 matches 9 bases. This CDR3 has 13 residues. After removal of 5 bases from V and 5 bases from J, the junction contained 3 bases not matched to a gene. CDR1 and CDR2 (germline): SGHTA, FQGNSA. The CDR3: CASSKGTGETQYF. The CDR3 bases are TGTGCCAGCAGCAAGGGGACAGGGGAGACCCAGTACTTC.

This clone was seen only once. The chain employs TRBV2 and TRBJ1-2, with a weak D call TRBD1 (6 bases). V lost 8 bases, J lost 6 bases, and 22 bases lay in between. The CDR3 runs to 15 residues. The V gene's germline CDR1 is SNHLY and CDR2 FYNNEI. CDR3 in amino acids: CASEGGEQGMDGYTF. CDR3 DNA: TGTGCCAGCGAAGGGGGGGAGCAGGGAATGGATGGCTACACCTTC. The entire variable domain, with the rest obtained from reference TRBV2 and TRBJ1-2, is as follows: EPEVTQTPSHQVTQMGQEVILRCVPISNHLYFYWYRQILGQKVEFLVSFYNNEISEKSEIFDDQFSVERPDGSNFTLKIRSTKLEDSAMYFCASEGGEQGMDGYTFGSGTRLTVV.

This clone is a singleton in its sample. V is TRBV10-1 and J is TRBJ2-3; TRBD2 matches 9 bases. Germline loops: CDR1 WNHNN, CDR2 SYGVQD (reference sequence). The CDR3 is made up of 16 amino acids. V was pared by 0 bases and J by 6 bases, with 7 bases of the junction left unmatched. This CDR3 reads CASSESMAGGSDTQYF. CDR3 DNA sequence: TGCGCCAGCAGTGAGTCAATGGCGGGGGGGTCGGATACGCAGTATTTT.

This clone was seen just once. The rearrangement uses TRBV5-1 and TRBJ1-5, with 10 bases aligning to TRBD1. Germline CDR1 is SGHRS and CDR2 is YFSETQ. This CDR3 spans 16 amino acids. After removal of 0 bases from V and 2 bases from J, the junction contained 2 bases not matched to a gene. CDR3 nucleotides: TGCGCCAGCAGCTTGGGGGACAGGGGTCGCAATCAGCCCCAGCATTTT. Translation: CASSLGDRGRNQPQHF.

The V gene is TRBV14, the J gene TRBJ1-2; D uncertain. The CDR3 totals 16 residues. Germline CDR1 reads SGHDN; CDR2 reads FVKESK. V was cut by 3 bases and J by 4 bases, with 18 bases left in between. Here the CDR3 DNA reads TGTGCCAGCAGCCATTCCCTAAGTGGGCCGTTCTATGGCTACACCTTC. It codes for CASSHSLSGPFYGYTF.

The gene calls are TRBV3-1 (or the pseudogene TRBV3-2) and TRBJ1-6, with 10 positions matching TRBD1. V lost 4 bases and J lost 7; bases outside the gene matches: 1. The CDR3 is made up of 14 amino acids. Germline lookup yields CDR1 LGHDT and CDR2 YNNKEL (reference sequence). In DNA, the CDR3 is TGTGCCAGCAGCCCGACAGGGGGCAATTCACCCCTCCACTTT. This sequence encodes CASSPTGGNSPLHF.

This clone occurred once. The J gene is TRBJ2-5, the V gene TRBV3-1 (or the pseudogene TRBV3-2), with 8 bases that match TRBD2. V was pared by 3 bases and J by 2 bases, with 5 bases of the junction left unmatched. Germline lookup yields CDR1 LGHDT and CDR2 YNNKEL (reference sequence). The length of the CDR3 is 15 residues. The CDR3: CASSQRGAFQETQYF. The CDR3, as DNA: TGTGCCAGCAGCCAGCGGGGGGCTTTTCAAGAGACCCAGTACTTC.

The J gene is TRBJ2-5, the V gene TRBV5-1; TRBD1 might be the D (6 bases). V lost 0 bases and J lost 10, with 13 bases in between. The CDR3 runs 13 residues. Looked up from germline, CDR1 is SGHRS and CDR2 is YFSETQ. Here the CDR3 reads CASSLDRVGNQYF. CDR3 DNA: TGCGCCAGCAGCTTGGACAGGGTGGGCAACCAGTACTTC.

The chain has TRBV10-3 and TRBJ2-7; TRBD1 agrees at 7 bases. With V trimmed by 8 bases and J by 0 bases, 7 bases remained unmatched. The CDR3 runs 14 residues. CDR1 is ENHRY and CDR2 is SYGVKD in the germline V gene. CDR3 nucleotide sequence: TGTGCCATCCGGGACAGCCTTAACTCCTACGAGCAGTACTTC. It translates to CAIRDSLNSYEQYF.

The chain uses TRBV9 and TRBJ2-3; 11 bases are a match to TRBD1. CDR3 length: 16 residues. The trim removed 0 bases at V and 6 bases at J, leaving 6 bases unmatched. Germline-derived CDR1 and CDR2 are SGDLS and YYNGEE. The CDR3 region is CASSVEGTGGWDTQYF. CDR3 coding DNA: TGTGCCAGCAGCGTAGAAGGGACAGGGGGTTGGGATACGCAGTATTTT.

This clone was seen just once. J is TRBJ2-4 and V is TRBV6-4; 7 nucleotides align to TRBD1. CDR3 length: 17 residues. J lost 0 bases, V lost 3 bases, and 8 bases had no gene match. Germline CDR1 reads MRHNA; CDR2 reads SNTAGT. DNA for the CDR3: TGTGCCAGCAGTGATTGGGGACAGACCATAGCCAAAAACATTCAGTACTTC. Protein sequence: CASSDWGQTIAKNIQYF.

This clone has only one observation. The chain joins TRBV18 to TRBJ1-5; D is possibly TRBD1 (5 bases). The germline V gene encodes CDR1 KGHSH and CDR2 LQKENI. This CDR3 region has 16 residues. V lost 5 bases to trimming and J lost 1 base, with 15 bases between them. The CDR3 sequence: CASSKGNRHSNQPQHF. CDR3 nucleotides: TGTGCCAGCTCAAAAGGGAACAGGCACAGCAATCAGCCCCAGCATTTT.

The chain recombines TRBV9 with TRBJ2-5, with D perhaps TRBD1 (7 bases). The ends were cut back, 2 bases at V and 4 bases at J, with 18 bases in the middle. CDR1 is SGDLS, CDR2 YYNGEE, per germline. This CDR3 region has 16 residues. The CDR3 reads CASSVGGQIRGETQYF. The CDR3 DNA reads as TGTGCCAGCAGCGTGGGGGGACAGATAAGGGGAGAGACCCAGTACTTC.

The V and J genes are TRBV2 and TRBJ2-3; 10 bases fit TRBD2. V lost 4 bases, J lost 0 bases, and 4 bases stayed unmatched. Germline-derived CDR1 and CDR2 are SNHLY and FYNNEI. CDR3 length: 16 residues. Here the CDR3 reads CASSVQTSGSTDTQYF. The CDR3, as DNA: TGTGCCAGCAGTGTTCAGACTAGCGGGAGCACAGATACGCAGTATTTT.

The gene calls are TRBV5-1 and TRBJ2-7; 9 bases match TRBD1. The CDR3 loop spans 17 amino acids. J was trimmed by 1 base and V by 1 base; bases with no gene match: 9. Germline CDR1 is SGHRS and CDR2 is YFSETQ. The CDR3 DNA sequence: TGCGCCAGCAGCTTGAATCCCTCCGGGACAGGGTCCTACGAGCAGTACTTC. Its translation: CASSLNPSGTGSYEQYF.

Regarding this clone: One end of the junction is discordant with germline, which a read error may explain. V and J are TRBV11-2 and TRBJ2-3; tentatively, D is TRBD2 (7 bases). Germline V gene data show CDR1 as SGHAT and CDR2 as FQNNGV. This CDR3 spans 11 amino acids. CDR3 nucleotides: TGTGCCAGCAGCTTAGCGGGGGGCGCGGATTTT. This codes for CASSLAGGADF.

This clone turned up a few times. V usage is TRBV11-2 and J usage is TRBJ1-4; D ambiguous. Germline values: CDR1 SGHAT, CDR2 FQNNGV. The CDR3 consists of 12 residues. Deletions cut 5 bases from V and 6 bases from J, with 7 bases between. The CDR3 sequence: CASSLPDEKLFF. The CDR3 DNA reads TGTGCCAGCAGCCTCCCGGATGAAAAACTGTTTTTT.

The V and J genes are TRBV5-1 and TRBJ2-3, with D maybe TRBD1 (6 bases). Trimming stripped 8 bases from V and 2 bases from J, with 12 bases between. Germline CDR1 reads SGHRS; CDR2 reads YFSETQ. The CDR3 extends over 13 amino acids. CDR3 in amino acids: CASVGQHTDTQYF. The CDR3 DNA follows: TGCGCCAGTGTCGGACAGCACACAGATACGCAGTATTTT. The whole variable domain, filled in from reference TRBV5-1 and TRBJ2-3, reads KAGVTQTPRYLIKTRGQQVTLSCSPISGHRSVSWYQQTPGQGLQFLFEYFSETQRNKGNFPGRFSGRQFSNSRSEMNVSTLELGDSALYLCASVGQHTDTQYFGPGTRLTVL.

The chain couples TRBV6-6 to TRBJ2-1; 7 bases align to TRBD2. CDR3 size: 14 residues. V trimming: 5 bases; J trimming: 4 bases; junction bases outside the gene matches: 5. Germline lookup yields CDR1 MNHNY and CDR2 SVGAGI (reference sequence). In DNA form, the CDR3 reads TGTGCCAGCAGTGGGGCTAGCGGATACAATGAGCAGTTCTTC. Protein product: CASSGASGYNEQFF.

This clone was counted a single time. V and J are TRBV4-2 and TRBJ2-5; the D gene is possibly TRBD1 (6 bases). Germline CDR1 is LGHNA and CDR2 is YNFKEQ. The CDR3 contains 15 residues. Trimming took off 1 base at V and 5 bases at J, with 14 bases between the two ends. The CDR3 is CASSQGGQRGETQYF. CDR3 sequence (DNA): TGTGCCAGCAGCCAAGGGGGACAAAGGGGGGAGACCCAGTACTTC.

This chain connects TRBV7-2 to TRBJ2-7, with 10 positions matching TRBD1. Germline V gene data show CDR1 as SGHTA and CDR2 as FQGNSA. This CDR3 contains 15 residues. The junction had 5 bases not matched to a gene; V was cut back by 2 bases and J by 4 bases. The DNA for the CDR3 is TGTGCCAGCAGCTTATCAGGGGGACAGGGGTACGAGCAGTACTTC. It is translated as CASSLSGGQGYEQYF.

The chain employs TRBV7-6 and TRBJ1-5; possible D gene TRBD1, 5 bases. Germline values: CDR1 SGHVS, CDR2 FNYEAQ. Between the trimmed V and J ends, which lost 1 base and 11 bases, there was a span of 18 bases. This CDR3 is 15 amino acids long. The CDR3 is CASSLEQGPNYSQHF. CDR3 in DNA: TGTGCCAGCAGCTTAGAGCAGGGCCCGAACTATTCCCAGCATTTT.